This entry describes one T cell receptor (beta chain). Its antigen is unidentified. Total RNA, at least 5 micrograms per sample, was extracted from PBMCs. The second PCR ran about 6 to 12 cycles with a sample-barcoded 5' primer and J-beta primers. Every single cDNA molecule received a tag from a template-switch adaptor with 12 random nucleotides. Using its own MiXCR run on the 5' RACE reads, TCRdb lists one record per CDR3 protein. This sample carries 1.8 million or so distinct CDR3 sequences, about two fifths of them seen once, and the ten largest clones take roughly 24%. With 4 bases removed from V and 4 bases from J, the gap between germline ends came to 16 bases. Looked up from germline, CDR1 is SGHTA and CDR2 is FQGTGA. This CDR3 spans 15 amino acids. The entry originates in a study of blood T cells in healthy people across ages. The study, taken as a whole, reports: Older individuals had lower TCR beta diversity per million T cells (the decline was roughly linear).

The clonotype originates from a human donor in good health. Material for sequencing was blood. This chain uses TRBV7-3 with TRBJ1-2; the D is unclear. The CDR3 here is CASSSSGKAPYGYTF. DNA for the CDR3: TGTGCCAGCAGCTCGTCAGGAAAGGCTCCCTATGGCTACACCTTC.